The sequence of this T cell receptor (beta chain) was determined in a study of STAT5B mutations in CD4+ large granular lymphocyte leukemia (dated by TCRdb to between 2021 and 2022). With respect to the entire study: Among the healthy controls, the CDR3 'QG' motif was associated with a particular HLA allele. TCRbeta repertoires of CD4+ T-cell large granular lymphocyte leukemia patients were compared with those of healthy blood donors. Flow cytometry performed on FACSCanto II or FACSVerse showed that the purified fractions had more than 95% purity among lymphocytes. On the study overall, not on this receptor specifically: Main leukemic clonotypes were private to each patient, although approximately 25% of the main leukemic clonotypes were found at low frequency in the non-leukemic repertoires of other patients. CD4-sorted patient repertoires appeared more clonal than healthy CD4+ repertoires, and this difference persisted after removing the putative leukemic clones. Enrichment of TRBV06-family usage was observed among the top patient clones (8/27) relative to healthy controls (2/35). The data were not HLA-matched, and the relatively small sample size could explain the higher clonality seen in CD4+ compared with CD8+ T-LGLL.

This clone was detected once. Its antigen remains unidentified. Per-nucleotide qualities are absent, and no much larger clonotype sits a single base away. Buffy coats from over 35 blood donors, supplied by the Finnish Red Cross blood service, were used as healthy controls. All TCR-sequenced material derived from peripheral blood: patient blood samples and healthy donor buffy coats. Ficoll-Hypaque gradient centrifugation was used to isolate peripheral blood mononuclear cells. CD4+ cells were purified magnetically from the buffy coats of healthy controls. The Gentra Puregene Cell and Tissue kit was used for genomic DNA extraction, and quantification was performed on a Qubit 2.0 fluorometer. The immunoSEQ assay at survey resolution was applied to genomic DNA for sequencing of TCRbeta rearrangements. Under the source paper's analysis protocol: In the TCR sequencing data, the lowest productive clonotype frequency that could be detected was 2.59 x 10-5. Only productive TCRbeta rearrangements, defined as complete and in-frame sequences, were included in the analyses. Sample clonality was computed as Simpson clonality in the immunoSEQ Analyzer version 3.0. Clones were grouped by frequency into very rare, small, medium, large (1-20%) or hyperexpanded (>20%) categories. OLGA 1.2.3 estimated generation probabilities, VDJtools produced V-gene circos plots, VDJdb was queried for specificities, and GLIPH identified CDR3 motifs. TCRdb took this table from immuneACCESS and kept in-frame rearrangements with V and J called. Such tables lack part of the clones; where checked against another copy, unresolved V genes explain under half of the gap, and the rest is unexplained. V and J calls and clone size are given by that table; D and trimming were obtained from the DNA. Counted in this sample were just over 40,000 clones; roughly 76% of them appeared once. The ten largest clones capture approximately 3.8% of the sample.

The CDR3 holds 13 amino acids from the cysteine to the phenylalanine. This entry keeps only the CDR3 DNA: 39 bases, framed from base 1. Looking up the germline V gene (reference sequence) yields CDR1 SEHNR and CDR2 FQNEAQ. Deletion took 4 bases off V and 10 bases off J, with a span of 16 bases between the germline ends. This chain joins TRBV7-9 to TRBJ1-1; TRBD1 could be the D gene, as 5 bases match. The clonotype was recovered from a human donor in good health. Sequenced sample: CD4+ T cells from blood buffy coats. The sequenced DNA is TGTGCCAGCAGCTCTAGGGCCCTTGGGGGAGCTTTCTTT. Its translation reads: CASSSRALGGAFF.